This T cell receptor (beta chain) came from a study of shared clonotypes between healthy human individuals. Findings and caveats of the study: Owing to a small donor count, the genetic and exposure-history diversity represented was limited. Rarefaction analysis demonstrated incomplete sorted-subset sequencing notwithstanding large depth.

The CDR3 covers 21 residues. Sequenced by immunoSEQ multiplex PCR; TCRdb stores in-frame clones only, minus some. The sample lists over 800,000 clones; approximately 92% were seen once. Naive CD8 cells comprised CD45RO-negative, CCR7-positively selected cells, excluding terminally differentiated effector memory CD45RA+ cells. Details on this clone: Its antigen is currently unknown.

The rearrangement uses TRBV12-2 and TRBJ2-6; the table calls TRBD2, which could not be checked here. TRBV12-2 is shown as a pseudogene. Sequencing was performed on naive CD8+ T cells sorted from blood. The clonotype originates from a man aged 30 to 39 in good health. In DNA, the CDR3 is TGTGCAAGTCGCCCGGGACTCAGGGTCTCGCCCACCATCTGCGGGGCCAACGTCCTGACTTTC. This encodes CASRPGLRVSPTICGANVLTF.